These 23 T cell receptor beta chains originate from one sample sequenced in a study of technical replicates of blood from a handful of donors. Clones were read by immunoSEQ multiplex PCR, and TCRdb kept only the in-frame ones, dropping some. The data contain about 100,000 clones, around 95% of them singletons. The sample comprised T cells isolated from PBMCs. The receptors come from a human donor in good health.

V is TRBV18 and J is TRBJ2-1, with 10 bases that match TRBD2. The V gene end was trimmed by 2 bases and the J gene end by 2 bases; junction bases not matched to a gene: 6. Germline V gives CDR1 KGHSH, CDR2 LQKENI. CDR3 length: 17 residues. The CDR3 region is CASSPTSGKFAYNEQFF. Written as DNA, the CDR3 is TGTGCCAGCTCACCAACTAGCGGGAAGTTCGCCTACAATGAGCAGTTCTTC.

Points on this clone: Because it lacks the conserved phenylalanine or tryptophan at the end, this CDR3 is likely a read error. The rearrangement joins TRBV5-6 to TRBJ1-5; D is unresolved. The germline V and J ends were trimmed by 6 bases and 0 bases, with 13 bases remaining between them. This CDR3 comprises 15 residues. The V gene's germline CDR1 is SGHDT and CDR2 YYEEEE. CDR3 sequence: CASTLGVHSNQPQHL. CDR3 sequence (DNA): TGTGCCAGCACCCTTGGCGTACATAGCAATCAGCCCCAGCATCTT.

The chain carries TRBV4-1 and TRBJ2-7; 9 bases agree with TRBD2. Per the germline V gene, CDR1 is MGHRA and CDR2 is YSYEKL. After removal of 5 bases from V and 3 bases from J, the junction contained 8 bases not matched to a gene. The CDR3 has 15 residues. CDR3 sequence: CASSSYSGRVYEQYF. CDR3 coding DNA: TGCGCCAGCAGCTCTTATAGCGGGAGAGTCTACGAGCAGTACTTC.

V and J are TRBV5-1 and TRBJ2-7; D is perhaps TRBD2 (5 bases). This CDR3 has 12 amino acids. The germline V gene encodes CDR1 SGHRS and CDR2 YFSETQ. V was cut by 7 bases and J by 5 bases, with 13 bases left in between. The DNA for the CDR3 is TGCGCCAGCGCGGAGGCTCGGGACGAGCAGTACTTC. Translation: CASAEARDEQYF.

The CDR3 DNA is TGTGCCAGCGCTCCAGGGGACAGCTACGAGCAGTACTTC. It encodes CASAPGDSYEQYF. The gene calls are TRBV28 and TRBJ2-7; TRBD1 aligns across 7 bases. The V gene end was trimmed by 8 bases and the J gene end by 3 bases; junction bases not matched to a gene: 7. The CDR3 length is 13 residues. Germline lookup yields CDR1 MDHEN and CDR2 SYDVKM.

CDR3 in amino acids: CASSFGPTQYF. CDR3 nucleotide sequence: TGTGCCAGCAGTTTTGGCCCGACCCAGTACTTC. This sequence joins TRBV28 and TRBJ2-5; D gene unclear. Trimming removed 3 bases at V and 7 bases at J, with 6 bases between. From germline, CDR1 is MDHEN and CDR2 SYDVKM. The CDR3 extends over 11 amino acids.

With respect to this clone: In the same sample, other DNA sequences code for this CDR3. This chain connects TRBV5-1 to TRBJ2-7; 10 bases are shared with TRBD2. CDR3 size: 16 residues. Germline CDR1 reads SGHRS; CDR2 reads YFSETQ. The V and J ends lost 2 bases and 4 bases, in that order; junction bases with no gene match: 9. CDR3 nucleotides: TGCGCCAGCAGCTTTTCCCCGATTAGCGGGAGGTACGAGCAGTACTTC. Encoded protein: CASSFSPISGRYEQYF.

The rearrangement joins TRBV6-5 to TRBJ2-2; 9 bases agree with TRBD2. Trimming at V came to 4 bases and at J to 5 bases, leaving 5 bases not matched to a gene. This CDR3 spans 15 amino acids. CDR1 and CDR2 from the germline V gene are MNHEY and SVGAGI. CDR3 protein: CASSLTSGSTGELFF. DNA for the CDR3: TGTGCCAGCAGTTTAACTAGCGGGTCTACCGGGGAGCTGTTTTTT.

The chain couples TRBV4-1 to TRBJ2-3, with D tentatively TRBD1 (5 bases). Germline lookup yields CDR1 MGHRA and CDR2 YSYEKL. This CDR3 comprises 16 residues. Trimming cost V 0 bases and J 2 bases, with 12 bases left between them. The CDR3 region is CASSQDPYRFTDTQYF. In nucleotides, the CDR3 is TGCGCCAGCAGCCAAGACCCGTACAGGTTCACAGATACGCAGTATTTT.

The gene calls are TRBV5-1 and TRBJ1-2, with 8 bases that match TRBD1. The CDR3 is made up of 13 amino acids. V shed 2 bases, J shed 6 bases, and the junction held 3 bases outside the gene matches. Germline CDR1 is SGHRS and CDR2 is YFSETQ. CDR3 sequence (DNA): TGCGCCAGCAGCTTAATACAGGGGGATGGCTACACCTTC. It translates to CASSLIQGDGYTF.

This chain joins TRBV19 and TRBJ1-1, with D possibly being TRBD1 (5 bases). Germline CDR1 LNHDA, CDR2 SQIVND (reference sequence). The CDR3 sequence is 15 residues long. Trimming cost V 0 bases and J 1 base, with 9 bases left between them. DNA of the CDR3: TGTGCCAGTAGTATAGAGAGAGGACAGAACACTGAAGCTTTCTTT. Amino acids: CASSIERGQNTEAFF.

The rearrangement joins TRBV25-1 to TRBJ2-5, with 9 bases identical to TRBD1. With 5 bases clipped from V and 1 base from J, the junction kept 5 bases outside the gene matches. The CDR3 spans 15 residues. Germline V gives CDR1 MGHDK, CDR2 SYGVNS. The CDR3 region is CASSTSTGGQETQYF. The CDR3 DNA is TGTGCCAGCAGTACCTCGACAGGGGGCCAAGAGACCCAGTACTTC.

The V call is TRBV4-1, the J call TRBJ1-5; D not resolved. The CDR3 length is 15 residues. Germline V gene lookup returns CDR1 MGHRA and CDR2 YSYEKL. V was shortened by 0 bases and J by 1 base, with 7 bases between the two germline ends. CDR3 in DNA: TGCGCCAGCAGCCAAGAGATCGGGAGCAATCAGCCCCAGCATTTT. Translating it yields CASSQEIGSNQPQHF.

The V gene is TRBV7-9, the J gene TRBJ2-7, with D unclear. V was shortened by 5 bases and J by 3 bases, with 8 bases between the two germline ends. Germline loops: CDR1 SEHNR, CDR2 FQNEAQ (reference sequence). The CDR3 contains 12 residues. The CDR3 DNA sequence: TGTGCCAGCAGCAAGATCTACTACGAGCAGTACTTC. Protein: CASSKIYYEQYF.

The V call is TRBV5-1, the J call TRBJ2-1; 12 nucleotides line up with TRBD2. This CDR3 has 16 residues. CDR1 is SGHRS, CDR2 YFSETQ, per germline. With V trimmed by 4 bases and J by 10 bases, 12 bases remained unmatched. The chain's CDR3 is CASSPGAGTSGPEQFF. Here the CDR3 DNA reads TGCGCCAGCAGCCCCGGGGCCGGGACTAGCGGGCCAGAGCAGTTCTTC. Complete variable domain (other parts from reference TRBV5-1 and TRBJ2-1): KAGVTQTPRYLIKTRGQQVTLSCSPISGHRSVSWYQQTPGQGLQFLFEYFSETQRNKGNFPGRFSGRQFSNSRSEMNVSTLELGDSALYLCASSPGAGTSGPEQFFGPGTRLTVL.

V is TRBV10-1 and J is TRBJ1-1; unclear D gene. The CDR3 spans 13 residues. In germline, CDR1 is WNHNN, CDR2 SYGVQD (reference sequence). Trimming shortened V by 2 bases and J by 5 bases, and 9 bases separated the two germline ends. CDR3 sequence: CASSEGSRTEAFF. Written as DNA, the CDR3 is TGCGCCAGCAGTGAGGGGAGTAGGACTGAAGCTTTCTTT.

This sequence joins TRBV5-4 and TRBJ1-2; a possible D gene is TRBD1 (6 bases). The germline V gene has CDR1 SGHNT and CDR2 YYREEE (reference sequence). Trimming pared 2 bases from V and 3 bases from J, leaving 17 bases between. The CDR3 totals 16 residues. The CDR3: CASSFTERGADYGYTF. The DNA for the CDR3 is TGTGCCAGCAGCTTCACCGAGCGGGGGGCTGACTATGGCTACACCTTC. The full variable domain, in which reference TRBV5-4 and TRBJ1-2 provide the parts outside the CDR3, is ETGVTQSPTHLIKTRGQQVTLRCSSQSGHNTVSWYQQALGQGPQFIFQYYREEENGRGNFPPRFSGLQFPNYSSELNVNALELDDSALYLCASSFTERGADYGYTFGSGTRLTVV.

The CDR3 sequence: CASSAGLQNQPQHF. As DNA, the CDR3 is TGTGCCAGCAGCGCGGGACTACAAAATCAGCCCCAGCATTTT. The rearrangement uses TRBV6-1 and TRBJ1-5; D is possibly TRBD1 (5 bases). The germline V gene has CDR1 MNHNS and CDR2 SASEGT. V was shortened by 6 bases and J by 4 bases, with 13 bases between the two germline ends. There are 14 residues in the CDR3.

J is TRBJ1-5 and V is TRBV5-1; 11 bases agree with TRBD1. This CDR3 region has 14 residues. Germline CDR1 is SGHRS and CDR2 is YFSETQ. V shed 4 bases and J 5 bases; nucleotides not matched to a gene: 2. The DNA of the CDR3 is TGCGCCAGCAGCCCGGGACAGGGGGATCAGCCCCAGCATTTT. It codes for CASSPGQGDQPQHF.

The V gene is TRBV9, the J gene TRBJ2-2, with D possibly TRBD1 on 5 matching bases. Germline CDR1 and CDR2: SGDLS and YYNGEE. V gave up 5 bases and J gave up 4 bases, with 9 bases separating them. The CDR3 is 13 residues long. CDR3 amino acids: CASRGPSTGELFF. The DNA for the CDR3 is TGTGCCAGCAGGGGGCCTAGCACCGGGGAGCTGTTTTTT.

This rearrangement joins TRBV19 to TRBJ2-7, with D perhaps TRBD2 (5 bases). The CDR3 is 13 amino acids. Germline CDR1 is LNHDA and CDR2 is SQIVND (reference sequence). The V gene lost 7 bases and the J gene lost 2 bases, with 12 bases spanning the gap. The CDR3 DNA is TGTGCCAGTACCGCTCCCGGGACCTACGAGCAGTACTTC. Translated, it gives CASTAPGTYEQYF.

This rearrangement joins TRBV7-3 to TRBJ2-3, with a possible D match to TRBD2 (6 bases). This CDR3 has 13 residues. V shed 5 bases and J shed 1 base, with 7 bases lying between them. Per the germline V gene, CDR1 is SGHTA and CDR2 is FQGTGA. The CDR3 coding sequence is TGTGCCAGCAGCCCTAGCGGCACAGATACGCAGTATTTT. It encodes CASSPSGTDTQYF.

The V and J genes are TRBV7-9 and TRBJ1-4, with D perhaps TRBD1 (6 bases). Germline V gives CDR1 SEHNR, CDR2 FQNEAQ (reference sequence). The V end lost 0 bases, the J end lost 4 bases, and 9 bases lay between the germline ends. The CDR3 consists of 15 residues. CDR3 coding DNA: TGTGCCAGCAGCTTAGCACGGGACAATAATGAAAAACTGTTTTTT. It specifies CASSLARDNNEKLFF.